These 22 T cell receptor beta chains originate from one sample sequenced in a study of cytomegalovirus exposure and HLA in healthy donors. Assay: immunoSEQ multiplex PCR; the TCRdb copy retains only in-frame clones and omits some. The sample yields around 260,000 clones, around 91% seen once. Sequencing input: PBMCs. The receptors here all came from a woman between 25 and 40 years old in good health and CMV-seronegative.

This sequence joins TRBV5-4 and TRBJ2-1; a weak D match, TRBD2 (6 bases). CDR1 is SGHNT, CDR2 YYREEE, per germline (reference sequence). With 3 bases removed from V and 0 bases from J, the gap between germline ends came to 13 bases. This CDR3 is 16 amino acids long. DNA for the CDR3: TGTGCCAGCAGCTCCCGGGGGATCTACTCCTACAATGAGCAGTTCTTC. The encoded protein is CASSSRGIYSYNEQFF.

The chain has TRBV7-9 and TRBJ2-7; D is perhaps TRBD1 or TRBD2 (5 bases each). Germline lookup yields CDR1 SEHNR and CDR2 FQNEAQ (reference sequence). The CDR3 is made up of 14 amino acids. Trimming cost V 4 bases and J 0 bases, with 10 bases left between them. The CDR3 region is CASSSGTSSYEQYF. As DNA, the CDR3 is TGTGCCAGCAGCTCCGGGACCTCCTCCTACGAGCAGTACTTC.

The rearrangement links TRBV30 to TRBJ2-3, with a tentative D call TRBD1 (5 bases). Germline assignment: CDR1 GTSNPN and CDR2 SVGIG (reference sequence). V lost 1 base to trimming and J lost 2 bases, with 16 bases between them. This CDR3 contains 16 residues. The CDR3 sequence: CAWSEPGRANTDTQYF. CDR3 bases: TGTGCCTGGAGTGAGCCCGGCAGGGCGAACACAGATACGCAGTATTTT. The full variable domain, with the rest looked up from reference TRBV30 and TRBJ2-3, is SQTIHQWPATLVQPVGSPLSLECTVEGTSNPNLYWYRQAAGRGLQLLFYSVGIGQISSEVPQNLSASRPQDRQFILSSKKLLLSDSGFYLCAWSEPGRANTDTQYFGPGTRLTVL.

This chain links TRBV27 with TRBJ2-1, with 7 bases lining up with TRBD1. Trimming removed 5 bases from V and 8 bases from J; junction bases left unmatched: 12. Per the germline V gene, CDR1 is MNHEY and CDR2 is SMNVEV (reference sequence). This CDR3 spans 15 amino acids. CDR3 sequence (DNA): TGTGCCAGCAGTGTGGGCGCGACAGGGAACGATGAGCAGTTCTTC. Translation: CASSVGATGNDEQFF.

This clone was recorded only once. The chain uses TRBV27 and TRBJ1-2; no clear D. Looked up from germline, CDR1 is MNHEY and CDR2 is SMNVEV (reference sequence). The V and J ends lost 3 bases and 5 bases respectively, with 10 bases between them. The CDR3 runs to 13 residues. Here the CDR3 reads CASSFPGGYGYTF. The CDR3 nucleotides are TGTGCCAGCAGTTTCCCCGGTGGGTATGGCTACACCTTC.

The J gene is TRBJ1-5, the V gene TRBV15; D possibly corresponds to TRBD1 (6 bases). Germline CDR1 reads LNHNV; CDR2 reads YYDKDF (reference sequence). This CDR3 has 21 amino acids. V lost 1 base, J lost 1 base, and 26 bases lay in between. The CDR3 is CATSRVGPRSTGIGSNQPQHF. The CDR3, as DNA: TGTGCCACCAGCAGAGTCGGCCCCAGATCCACAGGGATAGGGAGCAATCAGCCCCAGCATTTT.

The rearrangement links TRBV6-1 to TRBJ2-6, with TRBD1 identical over 8 bases. This CDR3 has 15 residues. The V gene end was trimmed by 7 bases and the J gene end by 0 bases; junction bases not matched to a gene: 2. Germline-derived CDR1 and CDR2 are MNHNS and SASEGT. CDR3 bases: TGTGCCAGCACGGACAGGGTCTCTGGGGCCAACGTCCTGACTTTC. This encodes CASTDRVSGANVLTF.

This chain connects TRBV19 to TRBJ1-2; D possibly corresponds to TRBD1 (5 bases). Germline V gene lookup returns CDR1 LNHDA and CDR2 SQIVND (reference sequence). V shed 7 bases and J shed 1 base, with 13 bases lying between them. The CDR3 loop spans 14 amino acids. In nucleotides, the CDR3 is TGTGCCAGTATTCCCCCAGGGCGTAACTATGGCTACACCTTC. Protein: CASIPPGRNYGYTF.

Notes on this clone: The same CDR3 can be traced to other DNA sequences in this sample. The chain combines TRBV28 with TRBJ2-7, with TRBD1 matching over 9 bases. The CDR3 extends over 14 amino acids. Germline V lookup: CDR1 MDHEN, CDR2 SYDVKM. Trimming removed 5 bases from V and 4 bases from J; junction bases left unmatched: 6. The CDR3 region is CASSPRDRDYEQYF. In DNA form, the CDR3 reads TGTGCCAGCAGTCCGCGGGACAGGGATTACGAGCAGTACTTC.

The rearrangement links TRBV6-6 to TRBJ2-1; weak D call: TRBD1 (6 bases). The V gene lost 5 bases and the J gene lost 7 bases, with 15 bases spanning the gap. The CDR3 runs 14 residues. CDR1 MNHNY and CDR2 SVGAGI come from the germline V gene (reference sequence). The CDR3 is CASSVTRGRNEQFF. CDR3 nucleotide sequence: TGTGCCAGCAGTGTTACCAGGGGTCGGAATGAGCAGTTCTTC.

The chain joins TRBV29-1 to TRBJ1-5; no clear D. Germline CDR1 SQVTM, CDR2 ANQGSEA. The V and J ends lost 0 bases and 4 bases respectively, with 10 bases between them. The CDR3 extends over 14 amino acids. For the CDR3, the DNA is TGCAGCGTTGAAGACGGAGACGAGAATCAGCCCCAGCATTTT. Amino acids: CSVEDGDENQPQHF.

The chain joins TRBV9 to TRBJ1-1, with 7 bases fitting TRBD1. The CDR3 runs to 13 residues. The V segment lost 2 bases and the J segment 4 bases; nucleotides outside the gene matches: 2. Germline V gene sequence: CDR1 SGDLS, CDR2 YYNGEE. The CDR3 coding sequence is TGTGCCAGCAGCGTTGGGACAGCCACTGAAGCTTTCTTT. It specifies CASSVGTATEAFF.

This rearrangement joins TRBV9 to TRBJ2-3; D is unresolved. Germline V gene sequence: CDR1 SGDLS, CDR2 YYNGEE. V lost 0 bases to trimming and J lost 4 bases, with 6 bases between them. There are 13 residues in the CDR3. The CDR3: CASSVVSSDTQYF. CDR3 DNA sequence: TGTGCCAGCAGCGTAGTCTCGTCAGATACGCAGTATTTT.

This chain joins TRBV7-8 and TRBJ2-5; 7 nucleotides match TRBD2. There are 14 residues in the CDR3. V shed 4 bases, J shed 7 bases, and the junction held 9 bases outside the gene matches. The germline gives CDR1 SGHVS, CDR2 FQNEAQ. CDR3 sequence reads: CASSSVTSIPTQYF. CDR3 sequence (DNA): TGTGCCAGCAGCTCCGTGACTAGCATCCCGACCCAGTACTTC.

This sequence joins TRBV15 and TRBJ2-7; TRBD2 matches 7 bases. V dropped 1 base and J dropped 2; count of bases not matched to a gene: 5. The CDR3 is 15 amino acids. The germline gives CDR1 LNHNV, CDR2 YYDKDF (reference sequence). The CDR3 coding sequence is TGTGCCACCAGCAGAGGTGGGGGGGTGGCCTACGAGCAGTACTTC. Translation: CATSRGGGVAYEQYF.

The rearrangement joins TRBV11-2 to TRBJ2-1; D not resolved. V was shortened by 2 bases and J by 6 bases, with 17 bases between the two germline ends. The CDR3 is 16 residues long. Germline V gene lookup returns CDR1 SGHAT and CDR2 FQNNGV. CDR3 sequence (DNA): TGTGCCAGCAGCTTACTCCTTACAACCTACGTCAATGAGCAGTTCTTC. Protein sequence: CASSLLLTTYVNEQFF.

V gene TRBV7-9 combines with J gene TRBJ2-7; tentatively, D is TRBD1 or TRBD2 (5 bases each). The V gene lost 7 bases and the J gene lost 4 bases, with 11 bases spanning the gap. Germline lookup yields CDR1 SEHNR and CDR2 FQNEAQ (reference sequence). The CDR3 totals 12 residues. The CDR3 coding sequence is TGTGCCAGCACGATGGGGGAATACGAGCAGTACTTC. Amino acid sequence: CASTMGEYEQYF.

V is TRBV6-5 and J is TRBJ2-1, with D maybe TRBD1 (5 bases). From germline, CDR1 is MNHEY and CDR2 SVGAGI. This CDR3 contains 14 residues. Trimming removed 2 bases at V and 6 bases at J, with 11 bases between. The CDR3 spells CASSYTGAFNEQFF. The DNA of the CDR3 is TGTGCCAGCAGTTACACAGGAGCCTTCAATGAGCAGTTCTTC.

The chain has TRBV9 and TRBJ2-3; the match to TRBD1 covers 8 bases. This CDR3 has 17 amino acids. Germline V gene sequence: CDR1 SGDLS, CDR2 YYNGEE. Losses at the gene ends were 2 bases for V and 2 bases for J; bases not matched to a gene: 10. Written as DNA, the CDR3 is TGTGCCAGCAGCGTGGATAGGTCAGGGGGCTCCACAGATACGCAGTATTTT. As protein: CASSVDRSGGSTDTQYF.

The V gene is TRBV6-1, the J gene TRBJ2-7; D gene uncertain. The CDR3 is made up of 13 amino acids. V was shortened by 2 bases and J by 3 bases, with 8 bases between the two germline ends. Germline CDR1 reads MNHNS; CDR2 reads SASEGT. The CDR3 sequence is CASSERPSYEQYF. In DNA form, the CDR3 reads TGTGCCAGCAGTGAACGACCCAGCTACGAGCAGTACTTC.

The chain carries TRBV29-1 and TRBJ2-7, with D maybe TRBD2 (5 bases). Between the trimmed V and J ends, which lost 4 bases and 6 bases, there was a span of 13 bases. Germline CDR1 SQVTM, CDR2 ANQGSEA. This CDR3 has 12 amino acids. In nucleotides, the CDR3 is TGCAGCGTTGCTATTGAGGGAAGCGAGCAGTACTTC. This translates into CSVAIEGSEQYF.

The chain couples TRBV5-1 to TRBJ1-2; 7 positions agree with TRBD1. Per germline, CDR1 SGHRS and CDR2 YFSETQ. This CDR3 comprises 14 residues. The junction had 6 bases not matched to a gene; V was cut back by 2 bases and J by 5 bases. The CDR3 DNA reads TGCGCCAGCAGCTTAACAGGGGACGCATATGGCTACACCTTC. Its protein is CASSLTGDAYGYTF.